Following are 27 T cell receptor beta chains from one sample sequenced in a study of radiation and T cells in renal cell carcinoma. Assay: immunoSEQ multiplex PCR; the TCRdb copy retains only in-frame clones and omits some. In the table there are approximately 80,000 clones, 80% to 90% of which are singletons. Time point here: blood 4 weeks post-SBRT, at nephrectomy. The treatment is: 15 Gy SBRT to primary tumor, nephrectomy 4 weeks later. The source material was blood, sampled from a patient whose treatment included radiotherapy and nephrectomy. The receptors stem from a woman in her 70s with renal cell carcinoma.

The V and J genes are TRBV21-1 and TRBJ2-5; the table's D call, TRBD2, was not checked against the DNA. TRBV21-1 is a listed pseudogene. This CDR3 has 16 amino acids. The CDR3, as DNA: TGTGCCAGCAGCAAAACTAGCGGGGGGGCCCTGAAGACCCAGTACTTC. It specifies CASSKTSGGALKTQYF.

This clone was counted between two and nine times. In nucleotides, the CDR3 is TGTGCCAGCAGTTACGGGACACCGAACTATGGCTACACCTTC. Translated, it gives CASSYGTPNYGYTF. This rearrangement joins TRBV28 to TRBJ1-2; perhaps TRBD1 as D (6 bases). This CDR3 is built from 14 residues. The V gene lost 4 bases and the J gene lost 2 bases, with 11 bases spanning the gap. From germline, CDR1 is MDHEN and CDR2 SYDVKM.

V is TRBV5-1 and J is TRBJ2-3; D is undetermined. The germline CDR1 and CDR2 sequences are SGHRS and YFSETQ. There are 12 residues in the CDR3. With 10 bases removed from V and 1 base from J, the gap between germline ends came to 10 bases. The CDR3 reads CASKSGTDTQYF. The CDR3 DNA follows: TGCGCCTCTAAGTCCGGCACAGATACGCAGTATTTT.

The rearrangement joins TRBV6-5 to TRBJ1-3; 7 bases are a match to TRBD1. The CDR3 consists of 15 residues. CDR1 and CDR2 from the germline V gene are MNHEY and SVGAGI. V shed 6 bases, J shed 4 bases, and the junction held 9 bases outside the gene matches. The CDR3 spells CASSRTTGLGNTIYF. The CDR3 coding sequence is TGTGCCAGCAGCCGCACGACAGGGCTCGGAAACACCATATATTTT.

V usage is TRBV7-6 and J usage is TRBJ1-1; D is unresolved. V lost 3 bases and J lost 0, with 8 bases in between. CDR1 is SGHVS and CDR2 is FNYEAQ in the germline V gene. The CDR3 has 14 amino acids. CDR3 protein: CASSFKGMNTEAFF. The CDR3 nucleotides read TGTGCCAGCAGCTTCAAGGGCATGAACACTGAAGCTTTCTTT.

V and J are TRBV2 and TRBJ2-1, with 10 bases fitting TRBD2. CDR1 SNHLY and CDR2 FYNNEI come from the germline V gene. This CDR3 has 15 amino acids. J was trimmed by 4 bases and V by 7 bases; bases with no gene match: 7. The CDR3 DNA reads TGTGCCAGCATCATGAGCGGGGGGGGTTACAATGAGCAGTTCTTC. It encodes CASIMSGGGYNEQFF.

CDR3 DNA: TGTGCCAGCAGCTTGGACCAGCGGGGTGGGGAGACCCAGTACTTC. Amino acids: CASSLDQRGGETQYF. The chain carries TRBV5-4 and TRBJ2-5; 7 positions agree with TRBD2. With 0 bases clipped from V and 5 bases from J, the junction kept 7 bases outside the gene matches. The CDR3 runs to 15 residues. Per the germline V gene, CDR1 is SGHNT and CDR2 is YYREEE (reference sequence).

V and J are TRBV5-1 and TRBJ1-1, with D perhaps matching TRBD1 (6 bases). Germline CDR1 and CDR2: SGHRS and YFSETQ. V was cut by 4 bases and J by 1 base, with 17 bases left in between. CDR3 length equals 16 residues. The CDR3 sequence: CASSPDSRSKNTEAFF. CDR3 nucleotide sequence: TGCGCCAGCAGCCCGGACAGCCGTTCCAAGAACACTGAAGCTTTCTTT.

The chain is built from TRBV5-1 and TRBJ1-2; D may be TRBD1 (5 bases). Trimming removed 0 bases at V and 8 bases at J, with 8 bases between. Germline lookup yields CDR1 SGHRS and CDR2 YFSETQ. CDR3 length: 12 amino acids. CDR3 amino acids: CASSLGGTGYTF. In DNA, the CDR3 is TGCGCCAGCAGCTTGGGTGGGACCGGCTACACCTTC.

The genes are TRBV5-1 and TRBJ1-4; 9 bases match TRBD1. Germline V lookup: CDR1 SGHRS, CDR2 YFSETQ. Losses at the gene ends were 0 bases for V and 8 bases for J; bases not matched to a gene: 5. CDR3 length equals 15 residues. CDR3 nucleotides: TGCGCCAGCAGCTTGGCCACAGGGGGCGGCGAAAAACTGTTTTTT. Protein: CASSLATGGGEKLFF.

This clone was detected a few times. J is TRBJ1-1 and V is TRBV9, with 7 positions matching TRBD1. Germline V lookup: CDR1 SGDLS, CDR2 YYNGEE. There are 14 residues in the CDR3. Germline trimming cut 2 bases from V and 3 bases from J; bases unmatched to any gene: 4. In DNA form, the CDR3 reads TGTGCCAGCAGCGTTTTCAGGGGGGACACTGAAGCTTTCTTT. Its protein is CASSVFRGDTEAFF.

The table lists this clone with a count of one. The V and J genes are TRBV11-1 and TRBJ2-2; 7 bases are a match to TRBD2. The length of the CDR3 is 15 residues. The J segment lost 3 bases and the V segment lost 5 bases, leaving 6 bases of the junction unmatched. CDR1 SGHAT and CDR2 FQDESV come from the germline V gene (reference sequence). In DNA form, the CDR3 reads TGTGCCAGCAGCCCGCCGGGGGGAGACACCGGGGAGCTGTTTTTT. Protein sequence: CASSPPGGDTGELFF.

The chain joins TRBV5-1 to TRBJ2-7, with 10 nucleotides matching TRBD1. The CDR3 has 15 amino acids. V lost 4 bases to trimming and J lost 7 bases; unmatched junction nucleotides: 11. Per the germline V gene, CDR1 is SGHRS and CDR2 is YFSETQ. CDR3 region: CASSRHGQGEQEQYF. The CDR3 nucleotides are TGCGCCAGCAGCCGCCACGGACAGGGGGAGCAGGAGCAGTACTTC.

The genes are TRBV30 and TRBJ1-2, with a tentative D call TRBD1 (6 bases). V lost 3 bases to trimming and J lost 4 bases, with 9 bases between them. The CDR3 contains 12 residues. Germline CDR1 is GTSNPN and CDR2 is SVGIG (reference sequence). Here the CDR3 reads CAWSTGFYGYTF. The CDR3 nucleotides are TGTGCCTGGAGCACAGGGTTCTATGGCTACACCTTC.

This clone was detected a few times. J is TRBJ1-1 and V is TRBV5-1, with TRBD1 identical over 7 bases. This CDR3 is 16 amino acids long. After removal of 1 base from V and 2 bases from J, the junction contained 8 bases not matched to a gene. Looked up from germline, CDR1 is SGHRS and CDR2 is YFSETQ. The CDR3 loop is CASSLQGGFVNTEAFF. The CDR3, as DNA: TGCGCCAGCAGCTTGCAGGGGGGCTTCGTTAACACTGAAGCTTTCTTT.

As concerns this clone: The junction departs from germline at one end; a sequencing error may be responsible. This chain links TRBV7-7 with TRBJ2-1; 7 bases match TRBD2. The germline gives CDR1 SSHAT, CDR2 FNYEAQ (reference sequence). The CDR3 consists of 16 residues. The CDR3 sequence is CASSPQSAGVGNEQFF. For the CDR3, the DNA is TGTGCTAGCAGCCCTCAGTCCGCGGGGGTTGGGAATGAGCAGTTCTTC.

The chain has TRBV15 and TRBJ2-1, with a possible D match to TRBD1 (6 bases). The germline CDR1 and CDR2 sequences are LNHNV and YYDKDF (reference sequence). V was pared by 4 bases and J by 7 bases, with 11 bases between. The CDR3 loop spans 13 amino acids. The CDR3 region has the DNA TGTGCCACCAGCACGGTCACAGGGAATGAGCAGTTCTTC. Translating gives CATSTVTGNEQFF. The full variable domain, in which reference TRBV15 and TRBJ2-1 provide the parts outside the CDR3, is DAMVIQNPRYQVTQFGKPVTLSCSQTLNHNVMYWYQQKSSQAPKLLFHYYDKDFNNEADTPDNFQSRRPNTSFCFLDIRSPGLGDTAMYLCATSTVTGNEQFFGPGTRLTVL.

This rearrangement joins TRBV9 to TRBJ1-1; D perhaps matches TRBD1 (6 bases). Trimming shortened V by 3 bases and J by 1 base, and 10 bases separated the two germline ends. Per germline, CDR1 SGDLS and CDR2 YYNGEE. This CDR3 is 14 amino acids long. As DNA, the CDR3 is TGTGCCAGCAGCGCCACAGGGCAGAACACTGAAGCTTTCTTT. It yields the protein CASSATGQNTEAFF. Supplemented by reference TRBV9 and TRBJ1-1, the full variable domain reads DSGVTQTPKHLITATGQRVTLRCSPRSGDLSVYWYQQSLDQGLQFLIQYYNGEERAKGNILERFSAQQFPDLHSELNLSSLELGDSALYFCASSATGQNTEAFFGQGTRLTVV.

The table lists this clone with a count of one. V gene TRBV7-2 combines with J gene TRBJ1-6; TRBD1 matches 7 bases. V shed 7 bases and J 6 bases; nucleotides not matched to a gene: 9. CDR1 SGHTA and CDR2 FQGNSA come from the germline V gene. The CDR3 is 15 residues long. This CDR3 reads CASTAGTVPNSPLHF. The CDR3 DNA sequence: TGTGCCAGCACCGCCGGGACAGTGCCTAATTCACCCCTCCACTTT.

V usage is TRBV6-1 and J usage is TRBJ2-3, with D uncertain. The V end lost 0 bases, the J end lost 8 bases, and 6 bases lay between the germline ends. Germline CDR1 and CDR2: MNHNS and SASEGT. The CDR3 contains 12 residues. Here the CDR3 DNA reads TGTGCCAGCAGTGAAGCTGCGTTTACGCAGTATTTT. It is translated as CASSEAAFTQYF.

DNA for the CDR3: TGTGCCAGCAGTGGATCACCCTCCTACGAGCAGTACTTC. Residues: CASSGSPSYEQYF. This chain links TRBV6-5 with TRBJ2-7; D remains ambiguous. Trimming left V 5 bases short and J 0 bases short, with 8 bases between. Germline CDR1 and CDR2: MNHEY and SVGAGI. This CDR3 comprises 13 residues.

The chain employs TRBV2 and TRBJ2-2; D possibly matches TRBD1 or TRBD2 (5 bases each). This CDR3 is 15 amino acids long. Germline V CDR1 and CDR2: SNHLY, FYNNEI. The V gene lost 6 bases and the J gene lost 8 bases, with 19 bases spanning the gap. The CDR3 here is CASRERDLHGGELFF. CDR3 coding DNA: TGTGCCAGCAGGGAAAGGGACCTTCATGGGGGGGAGCTGTTTTTT.

The chain employs TRBV5-1 and TRBJ1-2, with 8 bases lining up with TRBD1. With 4 bases clipped from V and 4 bases from J, the junction kept 6 bases outside the gene matches. Looked up from germline, CDR1 is SGHRS and CDR2 is YFSETQ. The CDR3 has 14 amino acids. The CDR3 spells CASSPPGQVYGYTF. In DNA form, the CDR3 reads TGCGCCAGCAGCCCACCGGGACAGGTCTATGGCTACACCTTC.

This clone was seen just once. The chain combines TRBV19 with TRBJ1-5; D remains ambiguous. Germline V gene data show CDR1 as LNHDA and CDR2 as SQIVND (reference sequence). V dropped 2 bases and J dropped 1 base, with 6 bases sitting between them. There are 14 residues in the CDR3. Here the CDR3 reads CASSISLSNQPQHF. The CDR3, as DNA: TGTGCCAGTAGTATAAGCTTAAGCAATCAGCCCCAGCATTTT.

The V call is TRBV7-2, the J call TRBJ1-5, with unresolved D. Trimming shortened V by 2 bases and J by 2 bases, and 13 bases separated the two germline ends. This CDR3 spans 16 amino acids. CDR1 is SGHTA and CDR2 is FQGNSA in the germline V gene. The CDR3 protein is CASSLTGERGNQPQHF. For the CDR3, the DNA is TGTGCCAGCAGCTTAACTGGGGAAAGGGGCAATCAGCCCCAGCATTTT.

V is TRBV5-6 and J is TRBJ2-5, with 10 bases that match TRBD1. This CDR3 region has 16 residues. V trimming: 3 bases; J trimming: 0 bases; junction bases outside the gene matches: 5. Germline lookup yields CDR1 SGHDT and CDR2 YYEEEE. Written as DNA, the CDR3 is TGTGCCAGCAGCTGGGGGGGACAGGGGTACCAAGAGACCCAGTACTTC. Translating gives CASSWGGQGYQETQYF.

This clone was counted once. J is TRBJ1-1 and V is TRBV11-3; TRBD1 might be the D (5 bases). V was trimmed by 7 bases and J by 1 base, leaving 10 bases between them. The CDR3 length is 13 residues. CDR1 is SGHNT, CDR2 YENEEA, per germline. CDR3 residues: CASTPRANTEAFF. The CDR3 DNA follows: TGTGCCAGCACCCCCAGGGCGAACACTGAAGCTTTCTTT.